These T cell receptor beta chains were read from a single sample in a study of CD8+ T cells in alopecia areata. TCRdb's copy holds only in-frame clones and misses some; the assay was immunoSEQ multiplex PCR. The sample holds 150,000 to 200,000 clones, less than 75% seen once. The sequences come from CD4+ T cells sorted from blood, collected at approximately week 56, from a patient treated with tofacitinib. The receptors here all came from a human donor with alopecia areata. Both conserved end residues are trimmed from each CDR3. Clone size is not always given. Where it is, it says once, few, many or a class for expanded clones.

size	V	J	CDR3
.	TRBV6-6	TRBJ1-2	ASGRYNYGYT
once	TRBV30	TRBJ1-1	AWSTRQIMNTEAF
.	TRBV7-9	TRBJ2-5	ASSLAIGGGETQY
.	TRBV30	TRBJ1-5	AWSPDGNQPQH
.	TRBV4-2	TRBJ1-4	ASSFLPPGQGGKTNEKLF
once	TRBV6-5	TRBJ2-2	ASADTNTGELF
.	TRBV6-5	TRBJ1-1	ASSRQNTEAF
.	TRBV6-6	TRBJ1-1	ASNGDRNTEAF
.	TRBV7-6	TRBJ2-7	ASSLNSGSSYEQY
.	TRBV29-1	TRBJ2-5	SVRPGQETQY
.	TRBV6-1	TRBJ2-3	ASSQGGHTDTQY
.	TRBV5-1	TRBJ1-2	ASSLGTGDGYT
.	TRBV6-5	TRBJ1-5	ASSLQGRNQPQH
few	TRBV4-2	TRBJ2-7	ASSQEGSLRGSPYEQY
.	TRBV7-9	TRBJ1-1	ASSFAGTGGIDIVAF
few	TRBV19	TRBJ1-5	ASSPRQGGQPQH
once	TRBV7-2	TRBJ2-5	ASSPSGVNQETQY
few	TRBV29-1	TRBJ2-3	SVALGTSGSPDTQY
.	TRBV5-1	TRBJ2-5	ASSLASGVGETQY
few	TRBV29-1	TRBJ1-2	SIIDGASNYGYT
.	TRBV19	TRBJ2-7	ASSPASGGLGEQY
.	TRBV19	TRBJ1-1	ASSLKGNTEAF
.	TRBV7-6	TRBJ1-5	ASSSGQNQPQH
few	TRBV30	TRBJ1-3	AWSFRGPSSGNTIY
few	TRBV7-2	TRBJ2-4	ASSLDSAALNIQY
.	TRBV25-1	TRBJ2-3	ASSETTDTQY
few	TRBV4-1	TRBJ2-1	ASRDYNEQF
.	TRBV12-5	TRBJ2-7	ASGLSKDSYEQY
few	TRBV7-2	TRBJ2-5	ASSLVGETQY
.	TRBV9	TRBJ2-3	ASSERGRSTDTQY
.	TRBV28	TRBJ1-6	ASRPRTSSNSPLH
few	TRBV7-8	TRBJ2-5	ASRSSMGETQY
few	TRBV30	TRBJ2-6	AWKRQGAPDSGANVLT
.	TRBV27	TRBJ2-7	ASRTTGPYEQY
.	TRBV30	TRBJ2-5	AQTAGLIQETQY
.	TRBV29-1	TRBJ2-7	SVGDEGGQY
once	TRBV7-2	TRBJ2-3	ASSLGTGYTDTQY